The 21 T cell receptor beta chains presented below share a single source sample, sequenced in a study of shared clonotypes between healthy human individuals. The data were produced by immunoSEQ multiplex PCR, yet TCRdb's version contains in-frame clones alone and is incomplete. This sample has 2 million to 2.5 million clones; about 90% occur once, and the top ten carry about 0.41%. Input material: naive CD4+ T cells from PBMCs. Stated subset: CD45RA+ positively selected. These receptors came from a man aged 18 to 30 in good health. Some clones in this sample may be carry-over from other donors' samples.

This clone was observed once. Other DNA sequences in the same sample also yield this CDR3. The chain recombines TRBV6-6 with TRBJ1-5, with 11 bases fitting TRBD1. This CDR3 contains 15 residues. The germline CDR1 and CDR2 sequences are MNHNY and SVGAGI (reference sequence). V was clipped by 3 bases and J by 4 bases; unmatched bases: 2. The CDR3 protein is CASSYGTGGNQPQHF. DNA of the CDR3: TGTGCCAGCAGTTATGGGACAGGGGGAAATCAGCCCCAGCATTTT.

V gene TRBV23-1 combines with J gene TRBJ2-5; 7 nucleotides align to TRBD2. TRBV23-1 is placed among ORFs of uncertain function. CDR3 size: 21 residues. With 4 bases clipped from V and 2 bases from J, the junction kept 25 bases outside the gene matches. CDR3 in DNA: TGCGCCAGCAGTCCACCCCCCCGTTTGGGCGGGAGCCCCTCCTTTCAAGAGACCCAGTACTTC. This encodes CASSPPPRLGGSPSFQETQYF.

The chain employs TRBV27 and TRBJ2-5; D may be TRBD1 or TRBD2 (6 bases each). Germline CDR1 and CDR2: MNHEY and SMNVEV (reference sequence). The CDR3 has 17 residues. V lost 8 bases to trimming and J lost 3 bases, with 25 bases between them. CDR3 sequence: CASGQGRGRLGKETQYF. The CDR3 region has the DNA TGTGCCAGCGGCCAAGGTCGGGGGCGCCTTGGGAAAGAGACCCAGTACTTC.

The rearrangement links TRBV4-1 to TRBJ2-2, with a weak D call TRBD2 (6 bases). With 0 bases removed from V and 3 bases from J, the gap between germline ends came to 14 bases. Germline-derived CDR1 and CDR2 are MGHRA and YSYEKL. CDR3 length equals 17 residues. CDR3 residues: CASSQEAPRGYTGELFF. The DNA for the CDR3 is TGCGCCAGCAGCCAAGAAGCCCCCCGGGGGTACACCGGGGAGCTGTTTTTT.

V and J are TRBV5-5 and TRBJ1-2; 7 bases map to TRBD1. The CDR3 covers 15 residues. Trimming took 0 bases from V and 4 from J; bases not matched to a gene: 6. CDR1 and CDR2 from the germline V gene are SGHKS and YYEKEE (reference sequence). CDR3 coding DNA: TGTGCCAGCAGCTTGGCCGGGCAGGGGGGCTATGGCTACACCTTC. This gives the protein CASSLAGQGGYGYTF.

The CDR3 nucleotides read TGTGCCAGCAGCTTAAGACAGGGTTGGACCGGGGAGCTGTTTTTT. Its protein is CASSLRQGWTGELFF. This rearrangement joins TRBV5-4 to TRBJ2-2; 7 bases agree with TRBD1. V dropped 2 bases and J dropped 5; count of bases not matched to a gene: 6. The CDR3 sequence is 15 residues long. Looked up from germline, CDR1 is SGHNT and CDR2 is YYREEE (reference sequence).

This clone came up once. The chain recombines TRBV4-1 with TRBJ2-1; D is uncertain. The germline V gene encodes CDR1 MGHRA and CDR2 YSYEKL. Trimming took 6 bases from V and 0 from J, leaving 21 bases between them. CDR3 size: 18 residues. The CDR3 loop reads CASRRSVSDLSSYNEQFF. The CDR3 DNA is TGCGCCAGCAGACGGTCGGTCTCTGACCTAAGCTCCTACAATGAGCAGTTCTTC.

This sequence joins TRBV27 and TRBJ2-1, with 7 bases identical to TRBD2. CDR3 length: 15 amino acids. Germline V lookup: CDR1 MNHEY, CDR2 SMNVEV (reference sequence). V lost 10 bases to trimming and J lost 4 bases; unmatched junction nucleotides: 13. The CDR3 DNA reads TGTGCCACCCTGGCGGCGGGAGCGCAGTACAATGAGCAGTTCTTC. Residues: CATLAAGAQYNEQFF.

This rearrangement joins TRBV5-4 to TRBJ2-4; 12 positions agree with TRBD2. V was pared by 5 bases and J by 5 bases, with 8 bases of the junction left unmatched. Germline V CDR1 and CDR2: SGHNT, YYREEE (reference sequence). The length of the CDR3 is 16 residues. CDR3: CASSTGTSGLQNIQYF. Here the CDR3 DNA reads TGTGCCAGCAGTACCGGGACTAGCGGGCTTCAAAACATTCAGTACTTC. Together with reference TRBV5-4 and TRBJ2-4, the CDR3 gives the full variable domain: ETGVTQSPTHLIKTRGQQVTLRCSSQSGHNTVSWYQQALGQGPQFIFQYYREEENGRGNFPPRFSGLQFPNYSSELNVNALELDDSALYLCASSTGTSGLQNIQYFGAGTRLSVL.

The CDR3 spells CASSQGSAYEQYF. Here the CDR3 DNA reads TGCGCCAGCAGTCAAGGGTCAGCCTACGAGCAGTACTTC. The rearrangement uses TRBV5-1 and TRBJ2-7; D not certain. V was pared by 5 bases and J by 2 bases, with 11 bases between. The germline V gene has CDR1 SGHRS and CDR2 YFSETQ. CDR3 length equals 13 residues.

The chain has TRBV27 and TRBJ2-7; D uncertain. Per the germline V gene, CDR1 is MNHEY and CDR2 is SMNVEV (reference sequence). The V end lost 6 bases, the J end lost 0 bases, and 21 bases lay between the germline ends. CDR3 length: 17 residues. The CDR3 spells CASSRYYLQEYSYEQYF. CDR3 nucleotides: TGTGCCAGCAGCCGATACTACCTGCAGGAGTACTCCTACGAGCAGTACTTC.

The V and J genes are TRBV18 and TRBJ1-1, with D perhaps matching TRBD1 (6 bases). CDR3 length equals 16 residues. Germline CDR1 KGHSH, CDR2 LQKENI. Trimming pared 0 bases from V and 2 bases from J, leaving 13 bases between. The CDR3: CASSPPDGQINTEAFF. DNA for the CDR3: TGTGCCAGCTCACCACCTGATGGACAGATAAACACTGAAGCTTTCTTT.

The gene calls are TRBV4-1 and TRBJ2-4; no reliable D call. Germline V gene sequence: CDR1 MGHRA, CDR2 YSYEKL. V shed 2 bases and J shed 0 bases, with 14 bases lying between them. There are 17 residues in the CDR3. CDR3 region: CASSQPTAILAKNIQYF. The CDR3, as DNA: TGCGCCAGCAGCCAACCTACAGCGATCCTAGCCAAAAACATTCAGTACTTC.

The CDR3 spells CASSLTFGATNEKLFF. CDR3 coding DNA: TGCGCCAGCAGCTTGACCTTTGGGGCAACTAATGAAAAACTGTTTTTT. The chain has TRBV5-1 and TRBJ1-4, with D uncertain. The length of the CDR3 is 16 residues. The germline V and J ends were trimmed by 1 base and 0 bases, with 10 bases remaining between them. In germline, CDR1 is SGHRS, CDR2 YFSETQ.

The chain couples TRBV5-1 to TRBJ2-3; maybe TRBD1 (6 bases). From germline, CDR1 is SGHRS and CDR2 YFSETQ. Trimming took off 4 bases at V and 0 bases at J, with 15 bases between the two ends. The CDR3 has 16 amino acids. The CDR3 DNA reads TGCGCCAGCAGCAATGTCGGACAGATAAGCACAGATACGCAGTATTTT. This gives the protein CASSNVGQISTDTQYF.

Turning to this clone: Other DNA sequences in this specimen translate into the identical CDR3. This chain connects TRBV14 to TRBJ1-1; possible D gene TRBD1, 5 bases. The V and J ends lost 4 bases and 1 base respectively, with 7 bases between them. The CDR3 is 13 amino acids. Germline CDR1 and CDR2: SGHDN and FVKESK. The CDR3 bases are TGTGCCAGCAGCCGACAGAAGAACACTGAAGCTTTCTTT. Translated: CASSRQKNTEAFF.

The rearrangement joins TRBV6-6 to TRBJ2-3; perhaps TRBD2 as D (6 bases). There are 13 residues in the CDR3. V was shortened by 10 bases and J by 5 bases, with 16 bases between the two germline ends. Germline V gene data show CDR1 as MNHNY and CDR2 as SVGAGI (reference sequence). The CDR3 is CAISGVSRDTQYF. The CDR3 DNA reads TGTGCCATTTCGGGAGTATCTCGAGATACGCAGTATTTT.

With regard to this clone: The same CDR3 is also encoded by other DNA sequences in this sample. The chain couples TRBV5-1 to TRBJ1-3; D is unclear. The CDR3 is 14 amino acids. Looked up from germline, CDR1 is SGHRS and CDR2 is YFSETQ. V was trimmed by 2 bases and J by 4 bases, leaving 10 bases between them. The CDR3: CASSFGLSGNTIYF. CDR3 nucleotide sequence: TGCGCCAGCAGCTTTGGGCTGTCCGGAAACACCATATATTTT. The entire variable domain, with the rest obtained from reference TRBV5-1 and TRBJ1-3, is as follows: KAGVTQTPRYLIKTRGQQVTLSCSPISGHRSVSWYQQTPGQGLQFLFEYFSETQRNKGNFPGRFSGRQFSNSRSEMNVSTLELGDSALYLCASSFGLSGNTIYFGEGSWLTVV.

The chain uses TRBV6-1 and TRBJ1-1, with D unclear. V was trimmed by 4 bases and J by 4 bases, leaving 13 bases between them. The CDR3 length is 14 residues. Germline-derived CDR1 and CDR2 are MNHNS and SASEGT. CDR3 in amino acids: CASSGVGYGTEAFF. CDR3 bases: TGTGCCAGCAGTGGGGTAGGGTATGGCACTGAAGCTTTCTTT.

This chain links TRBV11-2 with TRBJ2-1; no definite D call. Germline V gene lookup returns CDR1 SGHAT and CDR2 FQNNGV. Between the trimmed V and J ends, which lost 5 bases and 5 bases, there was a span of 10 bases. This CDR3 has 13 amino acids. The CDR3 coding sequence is TGTGCCAGCAGCCCCGGCTACGACAATGAGCAGTTCTTC. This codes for CASSPGYDNEQFF.

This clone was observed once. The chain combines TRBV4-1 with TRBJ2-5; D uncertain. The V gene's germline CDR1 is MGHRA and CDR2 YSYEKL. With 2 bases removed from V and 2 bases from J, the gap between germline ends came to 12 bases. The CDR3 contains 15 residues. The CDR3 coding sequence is TGCGCCAGCAGCCAAACCGCAGCGATTCAAGAGACCCAGTACTTC. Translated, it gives CASSQTAAIQETQYF.